What follows are 19 T cell receptor beta chains derived from one specimen sequenced in a study of T cell responses to AZD1222 COVID-19 vaccine. Profiled with immunoSEQ multiplex PCR; TCRdb holds only in-frame clones, not every one. The sample contains about 160,000 clones, 90% of which appear only once. Sequences were derived from peripheral blood, sampled 28 days after the second AZD1222 dose. The receptors were sampled from an adult who received the AZD1222 COVID-19 vaccine.

V is TRBV4-1 and J is TRBJ1-2; perhaps TRBD1 as D (5 bases). The V end was cut by 0 bases, the J end by 6 bases, with 17 bases between. CDR1 and CDR2 (germline): MGHRA, YSYEKL. The CDR3 spans 16 residues. CDR3 in amino acids: CASSQEIRDSNNGYTF. The CDR3 DNA is TGCGCCAGCAGCCAAGAAATCCGGGACTCGAACAATGGCTACACCTTC.

This chain links TRBV27 with TRBJ2-1; 15 nucleotides align to TRBD2. CDR1 is MNHEY, CDR2 SMNVEV, per germline (reference sequence). CDR3 length: 17 residues. After removal of 8 bases from V and 6 bases from J, the junction contained 11 bases not matched to a gene. CDR3 residues: CASRAGTSGRISNEQFF. CDR3 DNA: TGTGCCAGCCGCGCCGGGACTAGCGGGAGGATAAGCAATGAGCAGTTCTTC.

Concerning this clone itself: Germline and junction disagree at one end, which may indicate a read error. This chain joins TRBV5-4 and TRBJ1-2, with D possibly being TRBD1 (6 bases). CDR3 length: 15 amino acids. CDR1 is SGHNT, CDR2 YYREEE, per germline (reference sequence). The CDR3 DNA sequence: TGTGCCAGCACCTTGGAGACAGGCCATTCCTATGGCTACACCTTC. As protein: CASTLETGHSYGYTF.

The genes are TRBV7-9 and TRBJ1-6; the D is unclear. Between the trimmed V and J ends, which lost 5 bases and 7 bases, there was a span of 12 bases. The germline V gene encodes CDR1 SEHNR and CDR2 FQNEAQ (reference sequence). The length of the CDR3 is 14 residues. This chain's CDR3 is CASSINEGNSPLHF. CDR3 nucleotides: TGTGCCAGCAGCATCAATGAGGGAAATTCACCCCTCCACTTT. Full variable domain (remainder filled in from reference TRBV7-9 and TRBJ1-6): DTGVSQNPRHKITKRGQNVTFRCDPISEHNRLYWYRQTLGQGPEFLTYFQNEAQLEKSRLLSDRFSAERPKGSFSTLEIQRTEQGDSAMYLCASSINEGNSPLHFGNGTRLTVT.

The chain employs TRBV18 and TRBJ1-2; 9 nucleotides line up with TRBD1. Germline CDR1 is KGHSH and CDR2 is LQKENI. The CDR3 length is 17 residues. The V segment lost 4 bases and the J segment 5 bases; nucleotides outside the gene matches: 14. This CDR3 reads CASSRGTGWIDLYGYTF. The CDR3, as DNA: TGTGCCAGCTCACGTGGGACAGGGTGGATAGACTTATATGGCTACACCTTC.

The chain links TRBV6-5 to TRBJ2-3; 10 positions agree with TRBD1. The germline V gene encodes CDR1 MNHEY and CDR2 SVGAGI. This CDR3 spans 16 amino acids. Trimming cost V 4 bases and J 3 bases; bases outside gene matches: 7. The CDR3 reads CASSSPGQGPTDTQYF. CDR3 DNA sequence: TGTGCCAGCAGTTCTCCGGGACAGGGGCCGACAGATACGCAGTATTTT.

This chain uses TRBV21-1 with TRBJ1-5. TRBV21-1 is designated a pseudogene. The CDR3 contains 12 residues. The CDR3 sequence is CASSKGYQPQHF. In DNA form, the CDR3 reads TGTGCCAGCAGCAAAGGATATCAGCCCCAGCATTTT.

This rearrangement joins TRBV3-1 (or the pseudogene TRBV3-2) to TRBJ1-5; possibly TRBD1 for D (5 bases). V was shortened by 11 bases and J by 6 bases, with 23 bases between the two germline ends. The CDR3 loop spans 15 amino acids. The germline V gene has CDR1 LGHDT and CDR2 YNNKEL (reference sequence). CDR3 sequence (DNA): TGTGCCCGCGGGTTTGGGGGGGTAAGGGGTCAGCCCCAGCATTTT. The encoded protein is CARGFGGVRGQPQHF.

This rearrangement joins TRBV6-1 to TRBJ1-1; D might be TRBD1 (5 bases). The CDR3 covers 15 residues. From germline, CDR1 is MNHNS and CDR2 SASEGT. V lost 0 bases and J lost 10, with 18 bases in between. The CDR3 here is CASSEASYSRGGAFF. The CDR3 coding sequence is TGTGCCAGCAGTGAAGCGAGTTACTCACGGGGCGGAGCTTTCTTT.

The rearrangement joins TRBV12-3 or TRBV12-4 to TRBJ1-2; D not certain. There are 13 residues in the CDR3. Deletions cut 2 bases from V and 8 bases from J, with 12 bases between. CDR3 sequence (DNA): TGTGCCAGCAGTTTAAGGCGTGTTGGGGGCTACACCTTC. It codes for CASSLRRVGGYTF.

The V gene is TRBV10-3, the J gene TRBJ2-1, with 9 nucleotides matching TRBD2. J was trimmed by 0 bases and V by 8 bases; bases with no gene match: 8. Germline values: CDR1 ENHRY, CDR2 SYGVKD. The CDR3 has 16 residues. CDR3 in amino acids: CAIAGGNSSSYNEQFF. In nucleotides, the CDR3 is TGTGCCATCGCGGGAGGGAATTCAAGCTCCTACAATGAGCAGTTCTTC.

This CDR3 is CASSGPTGELFF. CDR3 nucleotide sequence: TGTGCCAGCTCCGGGCCCACCGGGGAGCTGTTTTTT. The chain joins TRBV27 to TRBJ2-2; no definite D call. This CDR3 has 12 residues. Per germline, CDR1 MNHEY and CDR2 SMNVEV (reference sequence). V lost 8 bases, J lost 4 bases, and 8 bases lay in between.

V is TRBV2 and J is TRBJ2-1; possibly TRBD1 for D (5 bases). The germline V gene has CDR1 SNHLY and CDR2 FYNNEI. V was clipped by 3 bases and J by 15 bases, with 21 bases between them. The CDR3 contains 14 residues. In nucleotides, the CDR3 is TGTGCCAGCAGTGATTCCAGGTTAGGGGCAAGTACGTTCTTC. It is translated as CASSDSRLGASTFF.

This rearrangement joins TRBV15 to TRBJ1-5; 7 nucleotides line up with TRBD1. Germline V lookup: CDR1 LNHNV, CDR2 YYDKDF (reference sequence). This CDR3 comprises 15 residues. The V gene end was trimmed by 3 bases and the J gene end by 1 base; junction bases not matched to a gene: 3. The CDR3 DNA reads as TGTGCCACCAGCAGGCCGGGACAGAGCAATCAGCCCCAGCATTTT. Translated, it gives CATSRPGQSNQPQHF. Based on the CDR3 plus reference TRBV15 and TRBJ1-5, the full variable domain is DAMVIQNPRYQVTQFGKPVTLSCSQTLNHNVMYWYQQKSSQAPKLLFHYYDKDFNNEADTPDNFQSRRPNTSFCFLDIRSPGLGDTAMYLCATSRPGQSNQPQHFGDGTRLSIL.

The V call is TRBV11-2, the J call TRBJ2-3, with 8 bases matching TRBD2. The CDR3 is 16 amino acids. V lost 6 bases to trimming and J lost 4 bases; unmatched junction nucleotides: 12. Germline-derived CDR1 and CDR2 are SGHAT and FQNNGV. In nucleotides, the CDR3 is TGTGCCAGCAGTTGGGGCGGGGGGTTGGTGGCAGATACGCAGTATTTT. It specifies CASSWGGGLVADTQYF.

This chain links TRBV6-6 with TRBJ1-5; 11 positions match TRBD1. The CDR3 length is 18 residues. The J segment lost 0 bases and the V segment lost 5 bases, leaving 9 bases of the junction unmatched. Germline V gene data show CDR1 as MNHNY and CDR2 as SVGAGI (reference sequence). The CDR3 loop reads CASSRRTGGLNSNQPQHF. DNA for the CDR3: TGTGCCAGCAGTCGACGGACAGGGGGCCTAAATAGCAATCAGCCCCAGCATTTT.

This clone was detected once. V and J are TRBV19 and TRBJ2-3; the D gene is possibly TRBD2 (5 bases). V was pared by 4 bases and J by 3 bases, with 5 bases between. Germline-derived CDR1 and CDR2 are LNHDA and SQIVND (reference sequence). CDR3 size: 12 residues. CDR3 protein: CASSRGTDTQYF. For the CDR3, the DNA is TGTGCCAGTAGTAGAGGGACAGATACGCAGTATTTT. Full variable domain (outside the CDR3, taken from reference TRBV19 and TRBJ2-3): DGGITQSPKYLFRKEGQNVTLSCEQNLNHDAMYWYRQDPGQGLRLIYYSQIVNDFQKGDIAEGYSVSREKKESFPLTVTSAQKNPTAFYLCASSRGTDTQYFGPGTRLTVL.

The chain recombines TRBV5-5 with TRBJ2-7; D could derive from TRBD1 or TRBD2 (7 bases each). Trimming stripped 2 bases from V and 3 bases from J, with 12 bases between. This CDR3 region has 14 residues. The V gene's germline CDR1 is SGHKS and CDR2 YYEKEE (reference sequence). In nucleotides, the CDR3 is TGTGCCAGCAGCTTATCAGGGGGGGTCTACGAGCAGTACTTC. Protein sequence: CASSLSGGVYEQYF.

This clone was recorded once. This chain joins TRBV30 and TRBJ1-1, with no clear D. Trimming removed 5 bases at V and 0 bases at J, with 7 bases between. Germline CDR1 and CDR2: GTSNPN and SVGIG (reference sequence). This CDR3 has 12 residues. The DNA of the CDR3 is TGTGCCTGGCTTTACATGAACACTGAAGCTTTCTTT. Translating it yields CAWLYMNTEAFF.